Listed below are T cell receptor beta chains from one sample, sequenced in a study of cytomegalovirus exposure and HLA in healthy donors. Measured with immunoSEQ multiplex PCR; TCRdb has only the in-frame clones, and not every one. This sample has around 120,000 clones, with 65% to 80% found just once. Sequenced input: PBMCs. These receptors originate from a woman between 35 and 50 years old in good health and CMV-seropositive. Both conserved end residues are part of each CDR3. A D gene is named only where the DNA matches it firmly. Size is stated for part of the rows, as once, few or many counts, or as a class when the clone is expanded.

j_call | d_call | v_call | clone_size | cdr3_aa | cdr3_nt
TRBJ2-5 | TRBD1 | TRBV11-3 | - | CASSLDRGQETQYF | TGTGCCAGCAGCTTGGACAGGGGGCAAGAGACCCAGTACTTC
TRBJ2-7 | TRBD2 | TRBV11-2 | - | CASSPTSGGPYEQYF | TGTGCCAGCAGCCCGACTAGCGGGGGGCCCTACGAGCAGTACTTC
TRBJ1-4 | - | TRBV6-6 | - | CASCWGGSTNEKLFF | TGTGCCAGTTGTTGGGGAGGCTCAACTAATGAAAAACTGTTTTTT
TRBJ1-2 | - | TRBV4-1 | - | CASSQEAGRTYGYTF | TGCGCCAGCAGCCAAGAGGCGGGACGGACCTATGGCTACACCTTC
TRBJ2-5 | TRBD1 | TRBV6-5 | - | CASSRDRGETQYF | TGTGCCAGCAGCAGGGACAGGGGAGAGACCCAGTACTTC
TRBJ1-3 | TRBD1 | TRBV4-1 | - | CASSQVTGAGNTIYF | TGCGCCAGCAGCCAAGTGACAGGGGCTGGAAACACCATATATTTT
TRBJ2-7 | - | TRBV4-3 | - | CASSQGTVNGRYEQYF | TGCGCCAGCAGCCAAGGGACAGTTAATGGTCGCTACGAGCAGTACTTC
TRBJ2-7 | - | TRBV28 | - | CASSWSYEQYF | TGTGCCAGCAGTTGGTCCTACGAGCAGTACTTC
TRBJ2-5 | - | TRBV11-3 | - | CASSPGGWVQETQYF | TGTGCCAGCAGCCCGGGGGGCTGGGTCCAAGAGACCCAGTACTTC
TRBJ2-7 | TRBD2 | TRBV7-2 | - | CASSAFIAGGSYEQYF | TGTGCCAGCAGCGCGTTTATAGCGGGAGGGTCCTACGAGCAGTACTTC
TRBJ2-2 | - | TRBV7-6 | - | CASSPRGAGELFF | TGTGCCAGCAGCCCCAGGGGGGCCGGGGAGCTGTTTTTT
TRBJ1-5 | TRBD1 | TRBV10-3 | - | CAVQGVNQPQHF | TGTGCCGTTCAGGGGGTCAATCAGCCCCAGCATTTT
TRBJ1-2 | - | TRBV30 | - | CAWRPRQAINYGYTF | TGTGCCTGGAGACCCAGACAGGCTATTAACTATGGCTACACCTTC
TRBJ1-5 | TRBD1 | TRBV4-1 | - | CASSQGEGQGAAQPQHF | TGCGCCAGCAGCCAAGGGGAGGGACAGGGGGCGGCTCAGCCCCAGCATTTT
TRBJ1-4 | TRBD1 | TRBV27 | - | CASRRQGDSEKLFF | TGTGCCAGCAGGCGACAGGGGGATTCAGAAAAACTGTTTTTT
TRBJ2-2 | - | TRBV10-1 | - | CANRDSSKDTGELFF | TGCGCCAACAGAGACAGCTCTAAGGACACCGGGGAGCTGTTTTTT
TRBJ2-7 | TRBD1 | TRBV5-6 | once | CASSTTGGHEQYF | TGTGCCAGCAGCACGACAGGGGGCCACGAGCAGTACTTC
TRBJ1-5 | - | TRBV19 | - | CASSIEGGNQPQHF | TGTGCCAGTAGTATAGAGGGCGGCAATCAGCCCCAGCATTTT
TRBJ2-3 | - | TRBV5-1 | few | CASSFGGSSTDTQYF | TGCGCCAGCAGCTTTGGGGGGTCTAGCACAGATACGCAGTATTTT
TRBJ1-6 | TRBD1 | TRBV27 | - | CASSSWDRPGTPLHF | TGTGCCAGCAGTTCGTGGGACAGGCCAGGGACACCCCTCCACTTT
TRBJ2-7 | TRBD1 | TRBV18 | - | CASSALGQRSEQYF | TGTGCCAGCTCTGCCTTGGGACAGAGAAGCGAGCAGTACTTC
TRBJ2-4 | TRBD2 | TRBV9 | few | CASSVGARTSGGPKNIQYF | TGTGCCAGCAGCGTAGGGGCCCGGACTAGCGGGGGACCCAAAAACATTCAGTACTTC
TRBJ1-2 | TRBD1 | TRBV28 | - | CASSLDRGGYTF | TGTGCCAGCAGTCTGGACAGGGGGGGCTACACCTTC
TRBJ1-2 | - | TRBV5-6 | - | CASSPGGGSSGYTF | TGTGCCAGCAGCCCGGGGGGAGGAAGCAGTGGCTACACCTTC
TRBJ2-7 | - | TRBV9 | once | CASSVGQSYEQYF | TGTGCCAGCAGCGTCGGACAGAGCTACGAGCAGTACTTC
TRBJ2-7 | TRBD1 | TRBV29-1 | - | CSVKPGQGLGEQYF | TGCAGCGTAAAGCCGGGACAGGGGCTCGGCGAGCAGTACTTC
TRBJ1-1 | TRBD1 | TRBV5-6 | few | CASSRGTGGAEAFF | TGTGCCAGCAGCCGCGGGACAGGAGGCGCTGAAGCTTTCTTT
TRBJ1-3 | - | TRBV9 | - | CASSVGRISSGNTIYF | TGTGCCAGCAGCGTAGGGCGGATAAGCTCTGGAAACACCATATATTTT
TRBJ1-1 | - | TRBV7-9 | - | CASSLGNRNSGEAFF | TGTGCCAGCAGCTTAGGGAACAGAAACTCGGGGGAAGCTTTCTTT
TRBJ2-1 | - | TRBV6-5 | - | CASSYSRGLSNEQFF | TGTGCCAGCAGTTACTCAAGGGGTCTCTCCAATGAGCAGTTCTTC
TRBJ2-7 | TRBD2 | TRBV6-1 | once | CASSARLAGVGEQYF | TGTGCCAGCAGTGCCCGACTAGCGGGAGTCGGCGAGCAGTACTTC
TRBJ2-3 | - | TRBV9 | - | CASSETGVLGDTQYF | TGTGCCAGCAGCGAAACGGGGGTGCTTGGGGATACGCAGTATTTT
TRBJ2-5 | TRBD1 | TRBV13 | - | CASSFGTGAQETQYF | TGTGCCAGCAGCTTCGGGACAGGGGCCCAAGAGACCCAGTACTTC
TRBJ2-3 | - | TRBV5-1 | - | CASSLAGYTDTQYF | TGCGCCAGCAGCTTAGCGGGTTACACAGATACGCAGTATTTT
TRBJ2-3 | TRBD2 | TRBV5-1 | once | CASSFLAGGTDTQYF | TGCGCCAGCAGCTTTCTAGCGGGGGGCACAGATACGCAGTATTTT
TRBJ2-7 | - | TRBV6-1 | - | CASSAQGGYEQYF | TGTGCCAGCAGTGCCCAGGGTGGGTACGAGCAGTACTTC
TRBJ1-5 | - | TRBV2 | - | CASSEPGAGYSNQPQHF | TGTGCCAGCAGTGAACCAGGGGCAGGTTATAGCAATCAGCCCCAGCATTTT
TRBJ2-7 | TRBD1 | TRBV6-6 | - | CASSYPGQGEQYF | TGTGCCAGCAGTTACCCGGGACAGGGGGAGCAGTACTTC
TRBJ2-2 | TRBD2 | TRBV7-2 | - | CASSTWASGRTGELFF | TGTGCCAGCTCTACTTGGGCCAGCGGGAGGACCGGGGAGCTGTTTTTT
TRBJ1-2 | - | TRBV9 | - | CASSVQGFGYTF | TGTGCCAGCAGCGTACAGGGTTTCGGCTACACCTTC
TRBJ2-2 | TRBD2 | TRBV5-1 | once | CASSYSGSSGELFF | TGCGCCAGCAGCTATAGCGGGAGCTCCGGGGAGCTGTTTTTT
TRBJ1-2 | - | TRBV27 | - | CASSLGGSYGYTF | TGTGCCAGCAGTTTGGGGGGGAGCTATGGCTACACCTTC
TRBJ2-1 | TRBD2 | TRBV4-1 | once | CASSQTRGGNEQFF | TGCGCCAGCAGCCAGACCCGGGGGGGCAATGAGCAGTTCTTC
TRBJ1-2 | TRBD1 | TRBV9 | few | CASSASTGRSYGYTF | TGTGCCAGCAGCGCATCGACAGGGCGTTCCTATGGCTACACCTTC
TRBJ2-7 | TRBD2 | TRBV5-1 | - | CASSLGASGTSGGSEQYF | TGCGCCAGCAGCCTTGGGGCGTCCGGTACTAGCGGGGGGTCGGAGCAGTACTTC